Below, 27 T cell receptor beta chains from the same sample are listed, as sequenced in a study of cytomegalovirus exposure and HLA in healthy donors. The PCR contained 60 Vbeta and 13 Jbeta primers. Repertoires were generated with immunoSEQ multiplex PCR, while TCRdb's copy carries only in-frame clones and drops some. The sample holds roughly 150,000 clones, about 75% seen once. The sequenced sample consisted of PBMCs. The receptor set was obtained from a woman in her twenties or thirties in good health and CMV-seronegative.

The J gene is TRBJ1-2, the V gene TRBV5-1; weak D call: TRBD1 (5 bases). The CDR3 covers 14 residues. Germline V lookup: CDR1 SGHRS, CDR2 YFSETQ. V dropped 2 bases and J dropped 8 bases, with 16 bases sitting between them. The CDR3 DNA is TGCGCCAGCAGCTTTTCCGGGGGATCGCGCGGCTACACCTTC. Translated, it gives CASSFSGGSRGYTF.

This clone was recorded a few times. The CDR3 reads CSVESGDFVARGGEETQYF. The CDR3 DNA sequence: TGCAGCGTTGAATCGGGGGACTTCGTAGCGCGGGGAGGGGAGGAGACCCAGTACTTC. This chain uses TRBV29-1 with TRBJ2-5, with 7 bases lining up with TRBD2. Germline values: CDR1 SQVTM, CDR2 ANQGSEA. The CDR3 runs to 19 residues. Unmatched junction bases numbered 23, after V lost 2 bases and J lost 5 bases.

The CDR3 DNA follows: TGTGCCAGCAGCGGATACCGGGACACCGGGGAGCTGTTTTTT. The encoded protein is CASSGYRDTGELFF. The rearrangement links TRBV9 to TRBJ2-2, with D unclear. Germline loops: CDR1 SGDLS, CDR2 YYNGEE. The CDR3 covers 14 residues. V was pared by 3 bases and J by 3 bases, with 9 bases between.

DNA for the CDR3: TGTGCCAGCAGTCAGGGACAGGGGGCGTTCGAGACCCAGTACTTC. The encoded protein is CASSQGQGAFETQYF. This sequence joins TRBV6-8 and TRBJ2-5; 12 positions match TRBD1. The CDR3 sequence is 15 residues long. Germline CDR1 reads MNHGY; CDR2 reads SAAAGT. With V trimmed by 5 bases and J by 5 bases, 6 bases remained unmatched.

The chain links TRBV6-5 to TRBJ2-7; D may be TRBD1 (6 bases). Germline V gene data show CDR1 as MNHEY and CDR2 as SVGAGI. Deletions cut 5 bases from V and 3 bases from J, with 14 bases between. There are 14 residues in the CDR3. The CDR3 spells CASSEMGAGYEQYV. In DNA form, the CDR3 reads TGTGCCAGCAGTGAAATGGGGGCGGGCTACGAGCAGTACGTC.

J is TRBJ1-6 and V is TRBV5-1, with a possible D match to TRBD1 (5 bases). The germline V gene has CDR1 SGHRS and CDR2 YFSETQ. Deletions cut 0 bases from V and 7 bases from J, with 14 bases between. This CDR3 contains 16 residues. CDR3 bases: TGCGCCAGCAGCTTGGGTATCAGGGAAAGGAATTCACCCCTCCACTTT. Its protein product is CASSLGIRERNSPLHF.

In DNA, the CDR3 is TGTGCCAGCAGCGAACTAGGGACACTGATGAACACTGAAGCTTTCTTT. Its protein is CASSELGTLMNTEAFF. The chain joins TRBV7-2 to TRBJ1-1; the D gene is possibly TRBD1 (6 bases). The CDR3 is 16 residues long. Between the trimmed V and J ends, which lost 5 bases and 0 bases, there was a span of 16 bases. Per the germline V gene, CDR1 is SGHTA and CDR2 is FQGNSA.

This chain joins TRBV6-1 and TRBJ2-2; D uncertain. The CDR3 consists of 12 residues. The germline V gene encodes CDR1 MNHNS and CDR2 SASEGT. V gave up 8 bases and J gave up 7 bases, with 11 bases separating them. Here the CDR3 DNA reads TGTGCCAGCTGCGTCTATCACGGGGAGCTGTTTTTT. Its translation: CASCVYHGELFF.

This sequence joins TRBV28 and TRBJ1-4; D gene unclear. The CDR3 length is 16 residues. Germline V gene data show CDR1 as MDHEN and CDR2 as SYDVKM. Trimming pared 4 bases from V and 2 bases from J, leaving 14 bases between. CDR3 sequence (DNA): TGTGCCAGCAGTTCCCCCGTCGGGAGGACTAATGAAAAACTGTTTTTT. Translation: CASSSPVGRTNEKLFF.

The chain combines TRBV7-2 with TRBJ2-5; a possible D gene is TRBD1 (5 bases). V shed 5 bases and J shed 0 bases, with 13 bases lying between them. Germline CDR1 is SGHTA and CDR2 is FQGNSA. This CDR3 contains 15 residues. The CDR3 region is CASSQLGLYQETQYF. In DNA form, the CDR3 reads TGTGCCAGCAGCCAGTTGGGGCTGTACCAAGAGACCCAGTACTTC. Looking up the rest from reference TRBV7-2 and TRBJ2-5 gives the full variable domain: GAGVSQSPSNKVTEKGKDVELRCDPISGHTALYWYRQSLGQGLEFLIYFQGNSAPDKSGLPSDRFSAERTGGSVSTLTIQRTQQEDSAVYLCASSQLGLYQETQYFGPGTRLLVL.

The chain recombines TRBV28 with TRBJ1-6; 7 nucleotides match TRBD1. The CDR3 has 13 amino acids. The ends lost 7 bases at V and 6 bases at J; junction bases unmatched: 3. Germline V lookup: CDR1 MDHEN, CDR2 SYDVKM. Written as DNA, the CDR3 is TGTGCCAGCAAAGGGACAGCTAATTCACCCCTCCACTTT. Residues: CASKGTANSPLHF.

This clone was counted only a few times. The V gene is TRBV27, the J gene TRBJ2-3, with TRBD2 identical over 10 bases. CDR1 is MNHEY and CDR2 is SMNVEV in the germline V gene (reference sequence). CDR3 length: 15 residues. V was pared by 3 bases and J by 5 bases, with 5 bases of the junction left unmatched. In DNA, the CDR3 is TGTGCCAGCAGTTTGTTGGCTAGCGGGAGAGATACGCAGTATTTT. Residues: CASSLLASGRDTQYF.

DNA of the CDR3: TGTGCCAGCAGCCAACCATTTAAGGGGCGAATCTTCACAGATACGCAGTATTTT. Encoded protein: CASSQPFKGRIFTDTQYF. The V gene is TRBV4-2, the J gene TRBJ2-3; tentatively, D is TRBD1 (5 bases). This CDR3 has 18 amino acids. V was cut by 2 bases and J by 2 bases, with 20 bases left in between. CDR1 LGHNA and CDR2 YNFKEQ come from the germline V gene.

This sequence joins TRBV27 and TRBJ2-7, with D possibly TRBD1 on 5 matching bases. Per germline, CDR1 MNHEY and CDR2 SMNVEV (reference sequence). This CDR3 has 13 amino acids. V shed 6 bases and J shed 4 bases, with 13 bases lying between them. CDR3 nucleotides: TGTGCCAGCAGCCCTTGGGGCGGTTACGAGCAGTACTTC. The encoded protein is CASSPWGGYEQYF.

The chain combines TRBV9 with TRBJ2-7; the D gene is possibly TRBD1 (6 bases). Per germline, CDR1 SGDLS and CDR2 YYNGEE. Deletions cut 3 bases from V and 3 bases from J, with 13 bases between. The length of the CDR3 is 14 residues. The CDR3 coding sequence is TGTGCCAGCAGCGCGACAGGAGACAACTACGAGCAGTACTTC. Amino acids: CASSATGDNYEQYF.

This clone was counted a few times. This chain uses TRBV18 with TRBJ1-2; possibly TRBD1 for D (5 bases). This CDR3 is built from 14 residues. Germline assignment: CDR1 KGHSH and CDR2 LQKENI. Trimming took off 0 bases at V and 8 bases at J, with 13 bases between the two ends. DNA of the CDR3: TGTGCCAGCTCACCACCCGCGGGGGAGGCCGGCTACACCTTC. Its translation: CASSPPAGEAGYTF.

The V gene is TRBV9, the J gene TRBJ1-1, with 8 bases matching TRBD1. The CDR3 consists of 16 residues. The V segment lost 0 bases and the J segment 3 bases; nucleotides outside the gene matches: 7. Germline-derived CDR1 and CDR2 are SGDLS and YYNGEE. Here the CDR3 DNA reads TGTGCCAGCAGCGTAGCTTCAGGGGGCGAGTACACTGAAGCTTTCTTT. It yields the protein CASSVASGGEYTEAFF.

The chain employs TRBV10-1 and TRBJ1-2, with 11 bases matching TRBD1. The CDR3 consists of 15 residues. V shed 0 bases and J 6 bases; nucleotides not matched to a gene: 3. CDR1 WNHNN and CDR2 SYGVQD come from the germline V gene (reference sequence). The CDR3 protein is CASSESRTGGNGYTF. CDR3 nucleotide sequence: TGCGCCAGCAGTGAGTCCCGGACAGGGGGCAATGGCTACACCTTC.

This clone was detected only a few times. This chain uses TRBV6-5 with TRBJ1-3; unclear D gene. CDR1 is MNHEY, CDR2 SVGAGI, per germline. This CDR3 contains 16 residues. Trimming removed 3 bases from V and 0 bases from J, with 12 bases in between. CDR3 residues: CASSYSTHSSGNTIYF. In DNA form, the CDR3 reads TGTGCCAGCAGTTATTCCACTCACTCCTCTGGAAACACCATATATTTT.

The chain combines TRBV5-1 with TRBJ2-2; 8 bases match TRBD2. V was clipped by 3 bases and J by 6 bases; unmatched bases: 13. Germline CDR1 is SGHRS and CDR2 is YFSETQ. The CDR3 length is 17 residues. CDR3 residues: CASSSPRAGESPGELFF. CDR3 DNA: TGCGCCAGCAGCTCACCTAGAGCGGGAGAAAGTCCCGGGGAGCTGTTTTTT.

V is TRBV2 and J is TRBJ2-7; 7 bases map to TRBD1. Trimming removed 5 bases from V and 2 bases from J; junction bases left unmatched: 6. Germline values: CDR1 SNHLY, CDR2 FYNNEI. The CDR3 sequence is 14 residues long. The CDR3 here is CASSTGTATYEQYF. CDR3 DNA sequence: TGTGCCAGCAGTACCGGGACAGCTACCTACGAGCAGTACTTC.

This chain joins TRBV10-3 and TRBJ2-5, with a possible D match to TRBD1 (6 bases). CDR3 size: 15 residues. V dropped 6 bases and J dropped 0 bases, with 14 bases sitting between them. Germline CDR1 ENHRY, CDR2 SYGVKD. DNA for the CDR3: TGTGCCATCAGGGACAGTACTACGTACCAAGAGACCCAGTACTTC. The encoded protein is CAIRDSTTYQETQYF.

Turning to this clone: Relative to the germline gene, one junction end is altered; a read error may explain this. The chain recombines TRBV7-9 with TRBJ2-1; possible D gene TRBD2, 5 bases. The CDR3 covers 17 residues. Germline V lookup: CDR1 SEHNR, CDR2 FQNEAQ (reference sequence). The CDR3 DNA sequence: TGTTCCAGCAGCTTATTATCTAGCCTCAGCTCCTACAATGAGCAGTTCTTC. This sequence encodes CSSSLLSSLSSYNEQFF.

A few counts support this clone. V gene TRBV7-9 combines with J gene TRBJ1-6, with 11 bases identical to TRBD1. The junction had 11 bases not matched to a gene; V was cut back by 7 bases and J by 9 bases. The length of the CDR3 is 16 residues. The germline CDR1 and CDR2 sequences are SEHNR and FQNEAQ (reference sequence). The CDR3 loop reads CASNDNPGTGGSPLHF. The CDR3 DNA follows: TGTGCCAGCAACGATAACCCCGGGACAGGGGGTTCACCCCTCCACTTT. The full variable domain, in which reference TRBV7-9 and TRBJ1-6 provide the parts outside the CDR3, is DTGVSQNPRHKITKRGQNVTFRCDPISEHNRLYWYRQTLGQGPEFLTYFQNEAQLEKSRLLSDRFSAERPKGSFSTLEIQRTEQGDSAMYLCASNDNPGTGGSPLHFGNGTRLTVT.

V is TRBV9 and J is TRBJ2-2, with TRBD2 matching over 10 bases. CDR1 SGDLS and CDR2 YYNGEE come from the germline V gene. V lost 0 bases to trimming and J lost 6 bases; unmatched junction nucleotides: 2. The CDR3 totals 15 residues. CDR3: CASSVGLAGAGELFF. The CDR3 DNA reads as TGTGCCAGCAGCGTAGGGCTAGCGGGAGCCGGGGAGCTGTTTTTT.

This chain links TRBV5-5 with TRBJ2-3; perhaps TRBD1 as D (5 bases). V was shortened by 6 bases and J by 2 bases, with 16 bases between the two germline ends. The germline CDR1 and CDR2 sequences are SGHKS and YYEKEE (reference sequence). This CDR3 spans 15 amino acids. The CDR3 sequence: CASIVTGQTTDTQYF. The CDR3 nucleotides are TGTGCCAGCATAGTAACAGGCCAAACCACAGATACGCAGTATTTT.

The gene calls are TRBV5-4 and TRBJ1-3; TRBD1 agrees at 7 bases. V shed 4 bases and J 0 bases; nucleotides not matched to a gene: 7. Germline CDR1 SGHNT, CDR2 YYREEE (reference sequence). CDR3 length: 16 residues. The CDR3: CASSEGGTFSGNTIYF. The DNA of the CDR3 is TGTGCCAGCAGCGAAGGGGGCACCTTCTCTGGAAACACCATATATTTT. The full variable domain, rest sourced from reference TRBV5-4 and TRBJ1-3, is ETGVTQSPTHLIKTRGQQVTLRCSSQSGHNTVSWYQQALGQGPQFIFQYYREEENGRGNFPPRFSGLQFPNYSSELNVNALELDDSALYLCASSEGGTFSGNTIYFGEGSWLTVV.